The T cell receptor (beta chain) described here comes from a study of technical replicates of blood from a handful of donors. Repertoires were generated with immunoSEQ multiplex PCR, while TCRdb's copy carries only in-frame clones and drops some. Counted here are 60,000 to 65,000 clones, 90% to 95% occurring once; the ten biggest clones make up approximately 4.5%. V gave up 0 bases and J gave up 3 bases; unmatched junction bases: 3. Germline CDR1 is SGHVS and CDR2 is FQNEAQ. The CDR3 extends over 15 amino acids. J is TRBJ1-1 and V is TRBV7-8; 8 nucleotides agree with TRBD1. What was sequenced was PBMCs. The sequence was collected from a human donor in good health. Some clones in this sample may be carry-over from other donors' samples. The CDR3 DNA reads as TGTGCCAGCAGCTTAGCACAGGGGGGTTACACTGAAGCTTTCTTT. Amino acid sequence: CASSLAQGGYTEAFF.